This T cell receptor (beta chain) was found in a study of OX40 agonist ivuxolimab in advanced cancers. Background on the study: Patients were infused with ivuxolimab every 2 weeks at 0.01 to 10 mg/kg.

Assay: immunoSEQ multiplex PCR; the TCRdb copy retains only in-frame clones and omits some. The sample carries approximately 47,000 clones, 88% recorded once. Germline lookup yields CDR1 SEHNR and CDR2 FQNEAQ (reference sequence). V lost 5 bases to trimming and J lost 3 bases; unmatched junction nucleotides: 11. The length of the CDR3 is 17 residues. This sequence originates from an adult with an advanced solid tumor such as melanoma, head and neck, liver or kidney cancer. The chain is built from TRBV7-9 and TRBJ2-1; 9 positions match TRBD2. The sample was CD4+ or CD8+ T cells sorted from blood, taken in a trial of the OX40 agonist ivuxolimab. The CDR3 region is CASSPPARLAVYNEQFF. In DNA form, the CDR3 reads TGTGCCAGCAGCCCACCCGCCAGACTAGCGGTCTACAATGAGCAGTTCTTC.